This T cell receptor (beta chain) is drawn from a study of graft-versus-host responses after intestinal transplantation. The overall study: Every recipient had anti-thymocyte globulin induction and around 3 years of tacrolimus plus steroids. Broader study findings: Detection of GvH clones occurred in recipient marrow, and some had their first appearance in ileum or blood.

For this clone: The antigen is unknown.

The germline V and J ends were trimmed by 0 bases and 4 bases, with 12 bases remaining between them. CDR3 length: 15 amino acids. Germline-derived CDR1 and CDR2 are MNHEY and SVGAGI. Clones were sequenced by immunoSEQ multiplex PCR, and TCRdb holds only the in-frame ones, with some missing. Of some 130,000 clones in the sample, 85% to 95% were seen once. This receptor was identified in a human donor who received an intestinal transplant. The chain uses TRBV6-5 and TRBJ2-5; D not resolved. This specimen consisted of unstimulated CD4+ T cells sorted from spleen or lymph node cells, obtained before intestinal transplant. The CDR3 DNA sequence: TGTGCCAGCAGTTACTCGAGATTAATAGCAGAGACCCAGTACTTC. As protein: CASSYSRLIAETQYF.